This TCR beta chain emerged from a study of human T cells and chemical hapten exposure. TCRdb re-called the RACE reads with MiXCR, one entry per CDR3 protein. The table lists more than 70,000 distinct CDR3 sequences, 11% of them singletons. Indicated time point: patch test 2, 6 weeks after DPC sensitization. Treatment in this sample: therapeutic diphenylcyclopropenone sensitization with weekly scalp DPC. Only a few counts were recorded for this clonotype. There are 15 residues in the CDR3. The germline CDR1 and CDR2 sequences are SNHLY and FYNNEI. The germline V and J ends were trimmed by 5 bases and 0 bases, with 14 bases remaining between them.

The input for sequencing was whole blood, taken in connection with sensitization to the hapten diphenylcyclopropenone (DPC). The receptor comes from a man younger than 30 with alopecia areata. Some clones in this sample may be carry-over from other donors' samples. J is TRBJ2-7 and V is TRBV2; D not certain. Here the CDR3 reads CASSPMHHSSYEQYV. CDR3 nucleotide sequence: TGTGCCAGCAGTCCTATGCATCATAGCTCCTACGAGCAGTACGTC.